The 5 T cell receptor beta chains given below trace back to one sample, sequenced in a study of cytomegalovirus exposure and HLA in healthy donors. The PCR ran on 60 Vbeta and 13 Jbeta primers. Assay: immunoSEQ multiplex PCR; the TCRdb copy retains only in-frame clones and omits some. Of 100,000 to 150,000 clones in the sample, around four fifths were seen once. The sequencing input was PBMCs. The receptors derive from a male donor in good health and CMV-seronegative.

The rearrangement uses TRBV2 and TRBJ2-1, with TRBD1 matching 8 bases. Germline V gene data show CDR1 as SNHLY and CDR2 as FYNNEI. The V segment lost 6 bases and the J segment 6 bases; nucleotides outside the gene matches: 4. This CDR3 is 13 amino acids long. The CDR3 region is CASRETGVNEQFF. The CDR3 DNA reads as TGTGCCAGCAGGGAGACAGGGGTCAATGAGCAGTTCTTC.

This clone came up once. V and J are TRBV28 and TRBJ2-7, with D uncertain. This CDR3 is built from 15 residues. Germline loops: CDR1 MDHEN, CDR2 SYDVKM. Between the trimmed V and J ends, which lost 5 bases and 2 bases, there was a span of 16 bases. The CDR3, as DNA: TGTGCCAGCAGTCCTGACTCCGAACTAACCTACGAGCAGTACTTC. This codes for CASSPDSELTYEQYF.

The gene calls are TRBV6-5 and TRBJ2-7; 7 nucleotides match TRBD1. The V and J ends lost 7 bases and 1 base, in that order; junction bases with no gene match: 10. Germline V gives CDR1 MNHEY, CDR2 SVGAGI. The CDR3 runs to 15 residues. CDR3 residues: CASKFKRQGSYEQYF. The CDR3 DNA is TGTGCCAGCAAGTTTAAGAGACAGGGATCCTACGAGCAGTACTTC.

This CDR3 reads CASSFPGQVLYEQYF. The CDR3 bases are TGTGCCAGCAGCTTTCCGGGACAGGTACTATACGAGCAGTACTTC. V usage is TRBV7-3 and J usage is TRBJ2-7; 8 bases are a match to TRBD1. The V and J ends lost 3 bases and 4 bases, in that order; junction bases with no gene match: 8. The CDR3 covers 15 residues. From germline, CDR1 is SGHTA and CDR2 FQGTGA.

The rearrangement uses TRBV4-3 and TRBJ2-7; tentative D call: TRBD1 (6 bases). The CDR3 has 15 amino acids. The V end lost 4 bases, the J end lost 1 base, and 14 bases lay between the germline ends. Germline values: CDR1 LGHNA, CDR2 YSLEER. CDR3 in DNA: TGCGCCAGCAGCCCTTTTACAGGGAGTTCCTACGAGCAGTACTTC. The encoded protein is CASSPFTGSSYEQYF.